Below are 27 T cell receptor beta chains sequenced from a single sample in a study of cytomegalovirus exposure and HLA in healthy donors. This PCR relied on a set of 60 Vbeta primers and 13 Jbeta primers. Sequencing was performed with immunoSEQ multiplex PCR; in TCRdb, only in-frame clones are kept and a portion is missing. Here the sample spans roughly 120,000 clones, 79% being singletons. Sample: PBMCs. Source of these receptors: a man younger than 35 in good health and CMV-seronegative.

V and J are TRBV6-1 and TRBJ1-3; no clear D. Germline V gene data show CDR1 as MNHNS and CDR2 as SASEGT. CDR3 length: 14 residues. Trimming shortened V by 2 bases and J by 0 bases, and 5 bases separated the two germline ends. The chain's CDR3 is CASSEFFSGNTIYF. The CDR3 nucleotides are TGTGCCAGCAGTGAATTCTTCTCTGGAAACACCATATATTTT.

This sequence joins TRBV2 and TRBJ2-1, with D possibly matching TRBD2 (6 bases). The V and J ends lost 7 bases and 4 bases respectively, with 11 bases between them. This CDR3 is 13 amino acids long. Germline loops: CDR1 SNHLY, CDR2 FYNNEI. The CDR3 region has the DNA TGTGCCAGCACCGAGGGGACTTACAATGAGCAGTTCTTC. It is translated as CASTEGTYNEQFF.

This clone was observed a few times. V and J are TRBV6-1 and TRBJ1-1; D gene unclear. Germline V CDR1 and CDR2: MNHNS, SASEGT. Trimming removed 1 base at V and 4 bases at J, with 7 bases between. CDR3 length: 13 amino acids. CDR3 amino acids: CASSEEAGTEAFF. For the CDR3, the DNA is TGTGCCAGCAGTGAAGAAGCAGGCACTGAAGCTTTCTTT.

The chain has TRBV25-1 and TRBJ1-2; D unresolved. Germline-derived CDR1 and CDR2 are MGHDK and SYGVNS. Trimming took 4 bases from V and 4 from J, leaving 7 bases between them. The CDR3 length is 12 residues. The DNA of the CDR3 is TGTGCCAGCAGTGTCTTCAGCTATGGCTACACCTTC. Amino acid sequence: CASSVFSYGYTF.

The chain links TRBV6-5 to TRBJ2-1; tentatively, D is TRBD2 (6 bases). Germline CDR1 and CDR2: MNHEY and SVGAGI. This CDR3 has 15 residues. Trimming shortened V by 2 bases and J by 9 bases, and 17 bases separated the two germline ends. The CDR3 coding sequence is TGTGCCAGCAGTTACGGGGACTCCCGAGGCAGTGAGCAGTTCTTC. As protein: CASSYGDSRGSEQFF.

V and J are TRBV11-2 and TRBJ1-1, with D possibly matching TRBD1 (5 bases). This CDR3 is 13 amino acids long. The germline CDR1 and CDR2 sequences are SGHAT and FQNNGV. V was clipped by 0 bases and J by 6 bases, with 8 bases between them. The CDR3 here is CASSLDFRAEAFF. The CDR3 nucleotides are TGTGCCAGCAGCTTAGATTTCAGGGCTGAAGCTTTCTTT.

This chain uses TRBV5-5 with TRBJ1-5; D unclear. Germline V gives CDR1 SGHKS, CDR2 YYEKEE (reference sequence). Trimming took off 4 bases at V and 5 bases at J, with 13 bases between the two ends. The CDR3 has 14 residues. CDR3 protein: CASSSVGVHQPQHF. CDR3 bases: TGTGCCAGCAGCAGCGTCGGGGTCCATCAGCCCCAGCATTTT.

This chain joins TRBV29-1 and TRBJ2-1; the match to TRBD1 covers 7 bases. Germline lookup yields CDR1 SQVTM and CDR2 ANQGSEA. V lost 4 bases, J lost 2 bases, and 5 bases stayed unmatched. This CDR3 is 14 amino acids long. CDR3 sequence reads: CSVGSGQTYNEQFF. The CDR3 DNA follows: TGCAGCGTTGGCTCGGGACAGACCTACAATGAGCAGTTCTTC.

The CDR3 bases are TGTGCCAGCAGCCAAGTAGCGGGAGGGGCCGGGGCCCAGTACTTC. Translating gives CASSQVAGGAGAQYF. The chain joins TRBV14 to TRBJ2-5, with 11 positions matching TRBD2. CDR1 SGHDN and CDR2 FVKESK come from the germline V gene. The length of the CDR3 is 15 residues. V gave up 1 base and J gave up 9 bases; unmatched junction bases: 7.

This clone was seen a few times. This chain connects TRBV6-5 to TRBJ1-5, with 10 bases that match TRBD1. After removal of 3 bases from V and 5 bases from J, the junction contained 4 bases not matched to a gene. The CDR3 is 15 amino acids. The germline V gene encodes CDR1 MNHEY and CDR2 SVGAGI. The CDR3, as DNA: TGTGCCAGCAGTTATTGGACAGGGGGAGATCAGCCCCAGCATTTT. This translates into CASSYWTGGDQPQHF.

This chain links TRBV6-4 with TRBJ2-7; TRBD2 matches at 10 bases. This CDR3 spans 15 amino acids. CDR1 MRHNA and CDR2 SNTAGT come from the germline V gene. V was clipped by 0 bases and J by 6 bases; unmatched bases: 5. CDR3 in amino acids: CASSDSSSSGGEQYV. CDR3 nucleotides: TGTGCCAGCAGTGACTCGTCCTCTAGCGGGGGCGAGCAGTACGTC.

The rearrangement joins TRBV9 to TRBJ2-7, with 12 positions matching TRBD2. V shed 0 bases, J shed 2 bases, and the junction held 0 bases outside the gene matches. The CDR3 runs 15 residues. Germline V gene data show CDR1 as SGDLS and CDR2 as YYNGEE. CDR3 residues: CASSVGLAGAYEQYF. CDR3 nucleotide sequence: TGTGCCAGCAGCGTAGGACTAGCGGGGGCCTACGAGCAGTACTTC.

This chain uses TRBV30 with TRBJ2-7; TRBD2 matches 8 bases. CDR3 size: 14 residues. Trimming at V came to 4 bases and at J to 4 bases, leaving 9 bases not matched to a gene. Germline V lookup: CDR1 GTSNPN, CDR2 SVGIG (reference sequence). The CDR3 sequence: CAWKVPSGSYEQYF. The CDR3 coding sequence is TGTGCCTGGAAGGTGCCTAGCGGGTCATACGAGCAGTACTTC.

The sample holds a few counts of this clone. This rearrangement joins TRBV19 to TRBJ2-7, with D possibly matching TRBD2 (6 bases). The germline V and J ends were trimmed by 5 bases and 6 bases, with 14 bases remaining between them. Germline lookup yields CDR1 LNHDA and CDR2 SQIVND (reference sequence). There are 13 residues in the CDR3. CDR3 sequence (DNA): TGTGCCAGTAGTTGGCGGGACCAGGGCGAGCAGTACTTC. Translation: CASSWRDQGEQYF.

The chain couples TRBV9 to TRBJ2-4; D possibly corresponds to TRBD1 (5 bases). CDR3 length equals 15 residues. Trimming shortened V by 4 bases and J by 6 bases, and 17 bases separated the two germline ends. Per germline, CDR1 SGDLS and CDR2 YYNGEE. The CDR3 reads CASSLTGSAGNIQYF. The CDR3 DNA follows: TGTGCCAGCAGCTTAACAGGTTCCGCTGGAAACATTCAGTACTTC.

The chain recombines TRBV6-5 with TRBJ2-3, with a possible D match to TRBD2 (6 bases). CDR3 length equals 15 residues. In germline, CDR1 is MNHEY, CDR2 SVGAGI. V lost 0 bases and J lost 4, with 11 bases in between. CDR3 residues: CASSYSPGAADTQYF. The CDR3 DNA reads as TGTGCCAGCAGTTACTCACCGGGAGCCGCAGATACGCAGTATTTT.

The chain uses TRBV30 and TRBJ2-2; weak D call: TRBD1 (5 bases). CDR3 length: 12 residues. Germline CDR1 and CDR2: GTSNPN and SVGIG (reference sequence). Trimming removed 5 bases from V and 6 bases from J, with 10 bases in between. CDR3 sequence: CAWRLGPGELFF. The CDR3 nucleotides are TGTGCCTGGCGACTGGGGCCCGGGGAGCTGTTTTTT.

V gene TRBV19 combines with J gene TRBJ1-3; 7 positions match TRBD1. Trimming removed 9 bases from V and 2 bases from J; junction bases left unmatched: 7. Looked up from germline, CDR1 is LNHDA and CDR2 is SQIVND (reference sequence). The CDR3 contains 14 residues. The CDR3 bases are TGTGCCAGCCACAGGGGCTTTACTGGAAACACCATATATTTT. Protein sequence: CASHRGFTGNTIYF. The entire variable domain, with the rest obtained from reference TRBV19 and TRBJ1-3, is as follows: DGGITQSPKYLFRKEGQNVTLSCEQNLNHDAMYWYRQDPGQGLRLIYYSQIVNDFQKGDIAEGYSVSREKKESFPLTVTSAQKNPTAFYLCASHRGFTGNTIYFGEGSWLTVV.

CDR3 protein: CASTRTSGSSYEQYF. In DNA, the CDR3 is TGTGCCAGCACCCGGACTAGCGGTAGCTCGTACGAGCAGTACTTC. The chain is built from TRBV25-1 and TRBJ2-7; 10 bases align to TRBD2. The J segment lost 4 bases and the V segment lost 7 bases, leaving 10 bases of the junction unmatched. Germline V gene data show CDR1 as MGHDK and CDR2 as SYGVNS. This CDR3 has 15 residues.

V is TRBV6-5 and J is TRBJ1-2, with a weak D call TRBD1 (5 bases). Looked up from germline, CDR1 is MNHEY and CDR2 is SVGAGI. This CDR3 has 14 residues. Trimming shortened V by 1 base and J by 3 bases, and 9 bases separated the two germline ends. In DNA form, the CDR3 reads TGTGCCAGCAGTTACTGGCAGGGTGACTATGGCTACACCTTC. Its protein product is CASSYWQGDYGYTF.

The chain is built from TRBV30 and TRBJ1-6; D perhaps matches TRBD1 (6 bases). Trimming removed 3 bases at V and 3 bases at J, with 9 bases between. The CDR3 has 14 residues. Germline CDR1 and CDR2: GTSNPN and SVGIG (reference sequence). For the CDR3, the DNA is TGTGCCTGGAGGGCAGGGGTCTATAATTCACCCCTCCACTTT. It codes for CAWRAGVYNSPLHF.

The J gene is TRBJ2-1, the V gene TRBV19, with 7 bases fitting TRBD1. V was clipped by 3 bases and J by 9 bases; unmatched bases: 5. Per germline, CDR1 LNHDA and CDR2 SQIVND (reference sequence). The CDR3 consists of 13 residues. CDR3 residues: CASSMQGVGEQFF. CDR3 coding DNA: TGTGCCAGTAGTATGCAGGGGGTGGGTGAGCAGTTCTTC.

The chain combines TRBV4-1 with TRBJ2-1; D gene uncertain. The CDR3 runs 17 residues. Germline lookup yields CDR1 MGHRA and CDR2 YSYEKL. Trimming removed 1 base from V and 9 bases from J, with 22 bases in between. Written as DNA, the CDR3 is TGCGCCAGCAGCCAAGCTATCCCCCTGAATAGCCTTATTGAGCAGTTCTTC. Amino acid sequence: CASSQAIPLNSLIEQFF.

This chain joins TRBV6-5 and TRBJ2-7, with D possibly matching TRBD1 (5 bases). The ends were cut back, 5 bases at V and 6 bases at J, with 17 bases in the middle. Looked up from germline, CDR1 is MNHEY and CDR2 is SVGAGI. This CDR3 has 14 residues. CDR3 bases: TGTGCCAGCAGTCCGGCCGACAGTCTATCCGAGCAGTACGTC. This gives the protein CASSPADSLSEQYV.

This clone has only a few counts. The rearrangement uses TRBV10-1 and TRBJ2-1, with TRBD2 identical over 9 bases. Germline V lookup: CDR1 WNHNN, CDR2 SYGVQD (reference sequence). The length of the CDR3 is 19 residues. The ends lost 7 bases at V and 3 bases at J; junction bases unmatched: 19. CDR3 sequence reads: CASITFLGAGTSSYNEQFF. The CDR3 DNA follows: TGCGCCAGCATCACCTTTTTGGGGGCCGGGACTAGCAGCTACAATGAGCAGTTCTTC.

CDR3 bases: TGTGCCAGCAGCTTAGCGGGGGGGAAGAACACTGAAGCTTTCTTT. It encodes CASSLAGGKNTEAFF. The chain combines TRBV7-9 with TRBJ1-1; D possibly corresponds to TRBD1 (5 bases). V gave up 0 bases and J gave up 1 base, with 9 bases separating them. CDR1 is SEHNR, CDR2 FQNEAQ, per germline (reference sequence). The CDR3 is made up of 15 amino acids.

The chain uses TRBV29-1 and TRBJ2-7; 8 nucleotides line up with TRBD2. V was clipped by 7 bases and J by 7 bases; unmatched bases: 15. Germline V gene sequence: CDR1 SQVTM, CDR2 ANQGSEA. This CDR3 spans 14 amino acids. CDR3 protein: CSAKGRGGGGEQYF. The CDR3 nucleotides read TGCAGCGCCAAGGGGCGTGGGGGCGGGGGGGAGCAGTACTTC.